This entry features one TCR beta chain sequence. The antigen it binds to is not known. Base qualities are missing; no much larger clone stands one base away. The data derive from a study of shared clonotypes between healthy human individuals (dated by TCRdb to 2020 to 2021). As for the study more broadly: The cohort included three men and two women between 18 and 49 years of age. For each donor, CD4 naive and CD4 memory were each given three plates, CD8 naive was given two plates, and CD8 memory was given one plate. To estimate repertoire size and how much clonotype sharing occurs between individuals, the study deeply sequenced the blood TCR repertoires of about five healthy adults. Libraries were prepared and TCR repertoires were sequenced by different laboratories using diverse techniques, in order to increase sequencing depth and limit assay-specific biases. Between about 0.8 and 9.5 billion PBMCs per donor were obtained by leukapheresis. On the study overall, not on this receptor specifically: Sharing across four donors was observed for around 4.8% of naive CD4, 3% to 4% of naive CD8, roughly 2.4% of memory CD4, and roughly 0.4% of memory CD8 clonotypes. Because the study included only a small number of donors, the genetic and exposure-history diversity represented was limited. Based on pairwise subsampling, the degree of clonotype sharing among donors was expected to be affected by sequencing depth. Naive subsets generally had larger estimated clonotype richness than memory subsets did. Rarefaction of sorted-subset datasets indicated incomplete sequencing despite the large sequencing depth. Sampling was limited to blood, and TCR repertoires in tissue likely differ from TCR repertoires in blood. Compared with non-shared clonotypes, clonotypes shared by all four sorted-subset donors had higher generation probabilities.

The germline V and J ends show losses of 7 bases and 2 bases respectively, and no gene match explains 10 bases of the junction. The CDR3 has 15 amino acids, counting the end cysteine and phenylalanine. Only the CDR3 DNA stays, 45 bases, in frame from base 1. Reading the germline V gene gives CDR1 SGHRS and CDR2 YFSETQ. Using the deep immunoSEQ assay, multiplex PCR amplified TCR CDR3 regions from genomic DNA. Extracted genomic DNA from each cell subset was spread evenly across all wells of several immunoSEQ 96-well plates, with each plate serving as a replicate. For sorted subsets, around 0.2 ug genomic DNA, equal to tens of thousands of T cell genomes, was loaded into each replicate PCR. The purified libraries were quantified using a Qubit 3.0 fluorometer, sized with a Bioanalyzer 2100, and then quantified again using the KAPA Library Quantification kit. Each immunoSEQ 96-well plate was sequenced on its own single-read 150-cycle Illumina NextSeq 550 flow cell. In the source study's methods: Because only junctional sequences without quality scores were contained in the immunoSEQ output, filtering matching that applied to full-length reads could not be performed. Sequences were annotated with PyIR, a Python wrapper for IgBLAST v1.9, and V/J genes and CDR3 were assigned using IMGT germline references. Reads were filtered out if the reads had weak V/J assignments (E-value above 1e-6), no CDR3, stop codons, out-of-frame junctions, or ambiguous translated residues. V3J clonotypes were defined by identical inferred V gene, J gene, and CDR3 amino acid sequence. Percentage overlap between repertoires was calculated by dividing the number of shared unique clonotypes by the size of the smaller repertoire. Three approaches were used to assess repertoire richness: RTK rarefaction, the Chao1 estimator, and Recon v2.1 estimates of unobserved clonotypes. Generation probabilities were computed with OLGA for all TCRbeta clonotypes obtained by the gDNA method from several donors. In its TCRdb copy, this immuneACCESS table keeps in-frame sequences only and misses some clones. Where compared with another copy, unresolved V genes explain less than half of these, and the others have no known cause. V and J calls and clone size are as listed in that table; D and trimming were resolved from the DNA. The sample includes approximately 100,000 clones, with roughly 66% observed a single time. Over 20% of the sample rests with the top ten.

Donors were healthy HIV-negative adults with no recently reported acute infections or vaccinations. Every donor was a Caucasian adult living in Nashville, Tennessee, USA. The CD8 memory samples were a combination of magnetically selected CD45RO+ cells and CCR7-negative CD45RA+ effector memory (TemRA) cells. Blood was obtained by leukapheresis, after which PBMCs were separated by Ficoll-Histopaque density gradient centrifugation and cryopreserved in liquid nitrogen vapor phase. Analytical flow cytometry was used to check the purity and quantity of every magnetically sorted T cell population. Genomic DNA was isolated from every sorted fraction and measured by UV absorbance on a Nanodrop 2000c.

This chain joins TRBV5-1 to TRBJ2-7, with 9 bases in between that match TRBD1. The TCR sequence derives from a woman younger than 45 in good health. Sequenced input: memory CD8+ T cells sorted from blood. The cell subset or site label for this specimen denotes: CD45RO+ cells pooled with CCR7-negative TemRA cells. Here is the DNA: TGCGCCAGCCGCAACCTTGGACAGGGGCCCTACGAGCAGTACTTC. Its protein is CASRNLGQGPYEQYF. With the rest looked up from the reference TRBV5-1 and TRBJ2-7 genes rather than sequenced, the full variable domain is KAGVTQTPRYLIKTRGQQVTLSCSPISGHRSVSWYQQTPGQGLQFLFEYFSETQRNKGNFPGRFSGRQFSNSRSEMNVSTLELGDSALYLCASRNLGQGPYEQYFGPGTRLTVT.